This is a list of T cell receptor beta chains from one sample in a study of T cell responses to AZD1222 COVID-19 vaccine. Using immunoSEQ multiplex PCR, the repertoire was profiled, and TCRdb retains in-frame clones only, with some absent. The profile shows approximately 140,000 clones, roughly 90% of them singletons. The starting material was peripheral blood, obtained 28 days after the second AZD1222 dose. The receptors here all came from an adult who received the AZD1222 COVID-19 vaccine. Each CDR3 is given without its conserved first and last residue. Each record gives: V gene, D gene, J gene, CDR3 protein. The D gene is left open where the match is weak.

>TRBV27|NA|TRBJ1-4
ASSSRTERNEKLF
>TRBV5-1|TRBD2|TRBJ2-3
ASSLSGGAVDTQY
>TRBV19|NA|TRBJ1-5
ASNIENQPQH
>TRBV6-5|NA|TRBJ1-3
ASSTGGSSGNTIY
>TRBV5-5|NA|TRBJ2-2
ASSFSGTNTGELF
>TRBV4-1|NA|TRBJ1-5
ASSQVPPGTGNQPQH
>TRBV7-3|NA|TRBJ1-6
ASSLSHRNSPLH
>TRBV2|NA|TRBJ1-2
ASSVGRAVDYGYT
>TRBV6-5|NA|TRBJ2-3
ASSLRGPGDTQY
>TRBV11-2|TRBD2|TRBJ2-6
ASSLGLAGFSGANVLT
>TRBV28|TRBD1|TRBJ2-1
ASRKGQSSYNEQF
>TRBV2|TRBD2|TRBJ2-3
ASRSSGGYTDTQY
>TRBV30|NA|TRBJ1-6
AWSLTESPLH
>TRBV2|TRBD1|TRBJ1-6
ASSLRGFNSPLH
>TRBV28|NA|TRBJ2-3
ASSSPFLGTDTQY
>TRBV6-5|NA|TRBJ1-5
AGSFHRESNQPQH
>TRBV7-3|TRBD2|TRBJ2-1
ASSLGSGLYNEQF
>TRBV5-1|TRBD2|TRBJ2-1
ASSSGTSGGAMLNEQF
>TRBV2|NA|TRBJ1-1
ASSDVGVGTEAF
>TRBV10-1|TRBD1|TRBJ2-2
ASSGQGATGELF
>TRBV19|NA|TRBJ1-1
ASTQPGGGRTEAF
>TRBV11-2|TRBD1|TRBJ2-7
ASSLGQGAYEQY
>TRBV30|NA|TRBJ1-5
AWSRSLESNSNQPQH
>TRBV4-2|NA|TRBJ1-2
ASSQGTGANYGYT
>TRBV6-5|NA|TRBJ2-7
ASRARGVAIYEQY
>TRBV5-1|TRBD1|TRBJ2-3
ASSSGTGLADTQY
>TRBV6-5|NA|TRBJ1-1
ASSTTANTEAF
>TRBV2|NA|TRBJ2-2
ASSLRGVGTGELF
>TRBV18|TRBD2|TRBJ2-1
ASSPPGLGVHEQF
>TRBV3-1/TRBV3-2|NA|TRBJ1-2
ASSLLSRRERGYGYT
>TRBV5-1|TRBD1|TRBJ1-1
ASRRDSNTEAF
>TRBV19|NA|TRBJ2-1
ASSTGLFSYNEQF
>TRBV28|TRBD2|TRBJ2-5
ASRPAAGGEQETQY
>TRBV6-2/TRBV6-3|NA|TRBJ2-7
ASSSSLSREQY
>TRBV4-2|TRBD2|TRBJ2-7
ASSQEIAGAYEQY
>TRBV6-1|NA|TRBJ1-5
ASSGLRGGGNQPQH
>TRBV11-3|TRBD2|TRBJ2-2
ASSFSAGGANTGELF
>TRBV5-6|NA|TRBJ1-2
ASSLRGAGDNYGYT
>TRBV6-5|NA|TRBJ1-1
ASSSDPQGRAEAF
>TRBV5-8|NA|TRBJ2-5
ASSSGRFQETQY
>TRBV28|NA|TRBJ1-2
ASSPNSGNSAYGYT
>TRBV4-1|NA|TRBJ1-2
ASSQGEYSGGYT
>TRBV7-2|TRBD2|TRBJ2-5
ASSSGQTSGKQETQY
>TRBV5-4|TRBD2|TRBJ2-2
ASTFGGAVGELF
>TRBV6-5|TRBD2|TRBJ2-3
ASSLLAGGTDTQY
>TRBV28|NA|TRBJ1-6
ASSLYTNSPLH
>TRBV10-3|TRBD2|TRBJ2-3
ASTSGSTDTQY
>TRBV7-6|TRBD1|TRBJ2-7
ASSARQGIRAYEQY
>TRBV7-3|NA|TRBJ1-1
ASSLGGETEAF
>TRBV10-3|TRBD1|TRBJ1-5
AISEWDRGNQPQH
>TRBV18|NA|TRBJ2-2
ASSPPGLPNTGELF